A single T cell receptor beta chain is shown here with its context. The data were taken from a study of OX40 agonist ivuxolimab in advanced cancers. Assay used: immunoSEQ multiplex PCR; TCRdb lists only in-frame clones, some missing. The data show tens of thousands of clones, 80% to 90% seen once. The V gene's germline CDR1 is GTSNPN and CDR2 SVGIG (reference sequence). The V and J ends lost 7 bases and 0 bases respectively, with 9 bases between them. This CDR3 comprises 13 residues. Here the sequenced sample was CD4+ or CD8+ T cells sorted from blood, taken in a trial of the OX40 agonist ivuxolimab. This clonotype was obtained from an adult with an advanced solid tumor such as melanoma, head and neck, liver or kidney cancer. V and J are TRBV30 and TRBJ1-4, with D possibly TRBD1 on 5 matching bases. CDR3 DNA sequence: TGTGCCTCGACAGAGACAACTAATGAAAAACTGTTTTTT. Its translation: CASTETTNEKLFF.